The present TCR beta chain was sequenced within a study of T-cell reconstitution after alpha-beta-depleted transplantation in children. For this clonotype: Its antigen is unknown.

Regarding the study as a whole: Expanded graft clones numbering several hundred reportedly gave rise to alpha-beta T cells about two months after transplant. Surviving thymic progenitors and recipient T cells were the source of high TCRbeta diversity at day 60 in some patients. The authors attributed T-cell counts and diversity one year after transplant mostly to newly produced T cells.

The authors prepared the TCRbeta library with unique molecular identifiers. TCRdb passed the PCR reads through MiXCR, listing each CDR3 protein once. The table includes about 420,000 distinct CDR3 sequences, 15% to 20% detected once. CDR3 length equals 16 residues. CDR1 and CDR2 from the germline V gene are MNHEY and SMNVEV (reference sequence). The V segment lost 3 bases and the J segment 4 bases; nucleotides outside the gene matches: 6. Sequencing was performed on PBMCs, mostly from graft donor cells, taken 360 days after TCRalphabeta/CD19-depleted stem cell transplant. The V and J genes are TRBV27 and TRBJ2-1; 10 bases map to TRBD2. The clonotype originates from a boy under three years old who had a stem cell transplant for Wiskott-Aldrich syndrome, so the T cells may come from the graft donor. CDR3 nucleotide sequence: TGTGCCAGCAGTTTGATAGGACTAGCGGCTTACAATGAGCAGTTCTTC. Amino acid sequence: CASSLIGLAAYNEQFF.